Following are 28 T cell receptor beta chains from one sample sequenced in a study of blood T cell repertoires in COVID-19. Clones were sequenced by immunoSEQ multiplex PCR, and TCRdb holds only the in-frame ones, with some missing. The table lists some 140,000 clones, 91% of them singletons, with roughly 0.54% in the top ten. Sequencing was carried out using peripheral blood. Receptors were obtained from a man in his forties or fifties with acute or convalescent COVID-19.

The chain joins TRBV7-2 to TRBJ1-1; 7 bases align to TRBD1. This CDR3 has 17 residues. The trim removed 3 bases at V and 1 base at J, leaving 11 bases unmatched. Per the germline V gene, CDR1 is SGHTA and CDR2 is FQGNSA. CDR3 bases: TGTGCCAGCAGCTTCCAGACAGGGTTGTTGGGGAACACTGAAGCTTTCTTT. This encodes CASSFQTGLLGNTEAFF.

V is TRBV3-1 (or the pseudogene TRBV3-2) and J is TRBJ1-6; D remains ambiguous. The CDR3 loop spans 13 amino acids. Germline values: CDR1 LGHDT, CDR2 YNNKEL (reference sequence). Trimming stripped 4 bases from V and 15 bases from J, with 16 bases between. DNA for the CDR3: TGTGCCAGCAGCCCCCGGGGAGGGTCGGACCTCCACTTT. It encodes CASSPRGGSDLHF.

The gene calls are TRBV12-1 and TRBJ2-2; TRBD2, the table's D call, lacks a check against the DNA. TRBV12-1 is a known pseudogene. CDR3 length: 16 residues. The DNA of the CDR3 is TGTGCCAGCAGCTTTCGTGGGGGACTGAACACCGGGGAGCTGTTTTTT. The encoded protein is CASSFRGGLNTGELFF.

The rearrangement links TRBV9 to TRBJ2-3, with TRBD1 identical over 8 bases. This CDR3 has 13 residues. V trimming: 7 bases; J trimming: 5 bases; junction bases outside the gene matches: 6. Germline V CDR1 and CDR2: SGDLS, YYNGEE. This CDR3 is CASGQGHLDTQYF. CDR3 DNA sequence: TGTGCCAGCGGACAGGGCCACCTAGATACGCAGTATTTT.

This clone was detected a few times. The gene calls are TRBV4-1 and TRBJ2-1; 9 bases align to TRBD2. This CDR3 region has 15 residues. J lost 4 bases, V lost 5 bases, and 6 bases had no gene match. The germline gives CDR1 MGHRA, CDR2 YSYEKL. This CDR3 is CASSSWTSDYNEQFF. CDR3 DNA: TGCGCCAGCAGCTCTTGGACTAGCGATTACAATGAGCAGTTCTTC.

The chain is built from TRBV6-1 and TRBJ1-2; the D is unclear. This CDR3 region has 13 residues. V lost 0 bases and J lost 4, with 6 bases in between. Germline V lookup: CDR1 MNHNS, CDR2 SASEGT. CDR3 protein: CASSEATVYGYTF. The CDR3 nucleotides are TGTGCCAGCAGTGAAGCCACAGTCTATGGCTACACCTTC.

The rearrangement uses TRBV6-2 or TRBV6-3 and TRBJ1-5; possibly TRBD1 for D (6 bases). Per germline, CDR1 MNHEY and CDR2 SVGEGT. Trimming removed 3 bases from V and 4 bases from J, with 10 bases in between. CDR3 length: 14 amino acids. The DNA for the CDR3 is TGTGCCAGCAGTTATCGGGACACAAATCAGCCCCAGCATTTT. Translated: CASSYRDTNQPQHF.

V gene TRBV7-2 combines with J gene TRBJ1-2; a weak D match, TRBD1 (5 bases). Trimming took off 1 base at V and 4 bases at J, with 13 bases between the two ends. Per the germline V gene, CDR1 is SGHTA and CDR2 is FQGNSA. This CDR3 has 15 amino acids. CDR3 nucleotides: TGTGCCAGCAGCTTAGGGCGGACACCTCGCTATGGCTACACCTTC. This codes for CASSLGRTPRYGYTF.

The gene calls are TRBV27 and TRBJ1-5; D remains unclear. Germline V lookup: CDR1 MNHEY, CDR2 SMNVEV (reference sequence). V gave up 2 bases and J gave up 4 bases, with 18 bases separating them. The CDR3 covers 17 residues. CDR3 sequence (DNA): TGTGCCAGCAGTTTAGTCGAGGGATCCTTGGCTAATCAGCCCCAGCATTTT. Its translation: CASSLVEGSLANQPQHF.

The chain joins TRBV5-1 to TRBJ2-5, with D possibly TRBD2 on 6 matching bases. V dropped 4 bases and J dropped 4 bases, with 17 bases sitting between them. Germline CDR1 SGHRS, CDR2 YFSETQ. The CDR3 covers 15 residues. The CDR3 loop is CASSRDSGLRETQYF. The CDR3 DNA sequence: TGCGCCAGCAGCCGTGACTCGGGACTGAGAGAGACCCAGTACTTC. Together with reference TRBV5-1 and TRBJ2-5, the CDR3 gives the full variable domain: KAGVTQTPRYLIKTRGQQVTLSCSPISGHRSVSWYQQTPGQGLQFLFEYFSETQRNKGNFPGRFSGRQFSNSRSEMNVSTLELGDSALYLCASSRDSGLRETQYFGPGTRLLVL.

The V call is TRBV7-9, the J call TRBJ2-1; a weak D match, TRBD2 (6 bases). V lost 0 bases, J lost 4 bases, and 10 bases lay in between. The CDR3 has 15 residues. Germline V CDR1 and CDR2: SEHNR, FQNEAQ (reference sequence). The CDR3: CASSLAGLSYNEQFF. In DNA form, the CDR3 reads TGTGCCAGCAGCTTAGCGGGACTTTCATACAATGAGCAGTTCTTC. The complete variable domain, with remaining parts taken from reference TRBV7-9 and TRBJ2-1, reads DTGVSQNPRHKITKRGQNVTFRCDPISEHNRLYWYRQTLGQGPEFLTYFQNEAQLEKSRLLSDRFSAERPKGSFSTLEIQRTEQGDSAMYLCASSLAGLSYNEQFFGPGTRLTVL.

The chain recombines TRBV7-2 with TRBJ1-6, with D tentatively TRBD1 (6 bases). Germline CDR1 and CDR2: SGHTA and FQGNSA. The CDR3 length is 17 residues. Trimming took off 5 bases at V and 6 bases at J, with 20 bases between the two ends. The CDR3: CASSPGQGAGGNSPLHF. The DNA for the CDR3 is TGTGCCAGCAGCCCGGGACAAGGGGCAGGAGGTAATTCACCCCTCCACTTT.

In this sample, this clone turned up a few times. CDR3 region: CASSFSGSSYEQYF. The CDR3 DNA sequence: TGTGCCAGCAGTTTCAGCGGGAGCTCCTACGAGCAGTACTTC. The V gene is TRBV27, the J gene TRBJ2-7; 8 bases are shared with TRBD2. Germline CDR1 and CDR2: MNHEY and SMNVEV (reference sequence). With 3 bases clipped from V and 0 bases from J, the junction kept 1 base outside the gene matches. The CDR3 spans 14 residues.

The chain combines TRBV4-2 with TRBJ2-3; D remains ambiguous. Germline lookup yields CDR1 LGHNA and CDR2 YNFKEQ. Trimming removed 0 bases at V and 3 bases at J, with 4 bases between. The CDR3 has 13 residues. Written as DNA, the CDR3 is TGTGCCAGCAGCCAAGATGCGACAGATACGCAGTATTTT. It specifies CASSQDATDTQYF.

The chain uses TRBV7-9 and TRBJ2-7; 9 bases map to TRBD1. CDR1 is SEHNR and CDR2 is FQNEAQ in the germline V gene (reference sequence). The CDR3 spans 15 residues. Losses at the gene ends were 6 bases for V and 3 bases for J; bases not matched to a gene: 9. Here the CDR3 reads CASRHAGTGNYEQYF. The CDR3 region has the DNA TGTGCCAGCAGGCATGCCGGGACAGGGAACTACGAGCAGTACTTC. Looking up the rest from reference TRBV7-9 and TRBJ2-7 gives the full variable domain: DTGVSQNPRHKITKRGQNVTFRCDPISEHNRLYWYRQTLGQGPEFLTYFQNEAQLEKSRLLSDRFSAERPKGSFSTLEIQRTEQGDSAMYLCASRHAGTGNYEQYFGPGTRLTVT.

The chain has TRBV28 and TRBJ1-6; D call uncertain. Germline values: CDR1 MDHEN, CDR2 SYDVKM. Trimming took off 5 bases at V and 9 bases at J, with 17 bases between the two ends. The length of the CDR3 is 15 residues. In nucleotides, the CDR3 is TGTGCCAGCAGTGGGGAGGCTGGGCGGGCTTCACCCCTCCACTTT. Translation: CASSGEAGRASPLHF.

The chain uses TRBV5-1 and TRBJ2-2; D possibly corresponds to TRBD1 (6 bases). The germline CDR1 and CDR2 sequences are SGHRS and YFSETQ. Trimming stripped 4 bases from V and 7 bases from J, with 20 bases between. CDR3 length equals 16 residues. DNA for the CDR3: TGCGCCAGCAGCCTCCAGGGGCCTAGCTCGGGCGGGGAGCTGTTTTTT. Its protein product is CASSLQGPSSGGELFF. Drawing the rest from reference TRBV5-1 and TRBJ2-2, the complete variable domain is KAGVTQTPRYLIKTRGQQVTLSCSPISGHRSVSWYQQTPGQGLQFLFEYFSETQRNKGNFPGRFSGRQFSNSRSEMNVSTLELGDSALYLCASSLQGPSSGGELFFGEGSRLTVL.

The genes are TRBV28 and TRBJ1-6; 8 bases line up with TRBD1. Unmatched junction bases numbered 8, after V lost 4 bases and J lost 6 bases. The germline gives CDR1 MDHEN, CDR2 SYDVKM. The CDR3 loop spans 16 amino acids. CDR3 DNA sequence: TGTGCCAGCAGTTCGCCCGGACAGGGCCTTAATTCACCCCTCCACTTT. It encodes CASSSPGQGLNSPLHF.

The chain links TRBV7-2 to TRBJ2-1; perhaps TRBD1 as D (7 bases). The CDR3 length is 13 residues. The V and J ends lost 6 bases and 6 bases respectively, with 12 bases between them. Per germline, CDR1 SGHTA and CDR2 FQGNSA. The CDR3 sequence is CASRRRGLNEQFF. CDR3 nucleotide sequence: TGTGCCAGCAGGCGGAGGGGGCTCAATGAGCAGTTCTTC.

This chain connects TRBV28 to TRBJ1-4, with 8 bases that match TRBD1. This CDR3 region has 14 residues. Trimming cost V 6 bases and J 5 bases; bases outside gene matches: 5. Per the germline V gene, CDR1 is MDHEN and CDR2 is SYDVKM. The CDR3 loop reads CASSKQGVNEKLFF. For the CDR3, the DNA is TGTGCCAGCAGCAAACAGGGGGTGAATGAAAAACTGTTTTTT. Complete variable domain (other parts from reference TRBV28 and TRBJ1-4): DVKVTQSSRYLVKRTGEKVFLECVQDMDHENMFWYRQDPGLGLRLIYFSYDVKMKEKGDIPEGYSVSREKKERFSLILESASTNQTSMYLCASSKQGVNEKLFFGSGTQLSVL.

J is TRBJ1-2 and V is TRBV6-5; D call uncertain. The V gene lost 5 bases and the J gene lost 5 bases, with 15 bases spanning the gap. The CDR3 contains 14 residues. The germline V gene has CDR1 MNHEY and CDR2 SVGAGI. The CDR3 loop reads CASSLTRSTYGYTF. CDR3 DNA sequence: TGTGCCAGCAGTCTAACTCGGAGTACTTATGGCTACACCTTC.

V is TRBV29-1 and J is TRBJ2-1; 8 nucleotides align to TRBD2. V shed 6 bases, J shed 5 bases, and the junction held 12 bases outside the gene matches. The CDR3 covers 15 residues. Germline CDR1 SQVTM, CDR2 ANQGSEA. The CDR3 DNA is TGCAGCGTGTCGCGTAGCGGGATAATCAACAATGAGCAGTTCTTC. It translates to CSVSRSGIINNEQFF.

The chain links TRBV7-9 to TRBJ1-2; D not resolved. With 2 bases removed from V and 12 bases from J, the gap between germline ends came to 10 bases. In germline, CDR1 is SEHNR, CDR2 FQNEAQ (reference sequence). CDR3 length: 11 amino acids. The CDR3 region is CASSLMASHTF. As DNA, the CDR3 is TGTGCCAGCAGCTTAATGGCTTCCCACACCTTC.

This CDR3 reads CASSPGTGGTDTQYF. CDR3 nucleotides: TGTGCCAGCAGTCCCGGGACAGGGGGCACAGATACGCAGTATTTT. V is TRBV25-1 and J is TRBJ2-3; 10 nucleotides line up with TRBD1. The CDR3 consists of 15 residues. Germline values: CDR1 MGHDK, CDR2 SYGVNS. V lost 5 bases to trimming and J lost 1 base; unmatched junction nucleotides: 3.

This chain connects TRBV24-1 to TRBJ2-2; weak D call: TRBD1 (5 bases). The CDR3 has 15 amino acids. Germline V gene sequence: CDR1 KGHDR, CDR2 SFDVKD. V lost 5 bases, J lost 2 bases, and 11 bases lay in between. The CDR3 is CATSGHRGNTGELFF. The CDR3 DNA follows: TGTGCCACCAGTGGTCATAGGGGCAACACCGGGGAGCTGTTTTTT.

This rearrangement joins TRBV28 to TRBJ2-1; the D is unclear. The CDR3 is made up of 13 amino acids. Trimming stripped 5 bases from V and 4 bases from J, with 9 bases between. The germline V gene has CDR1 MDHEN and CDR2 SYDVKM. The CDR3 here is CASSTGVYNEQFF. DNA for the CDR3: TGTGCCAGCAGTACCGGTGTGTACAATGAGCAGTTCTTC.

This sequence joins TRBV28 and TRBJ2-3; TRBD1 aligns across 8 bases. V was pared by 5 bases and J by 3 bases, with 1 base of the junction left unmatched. CDR1 MDHEN and CDR2 SYDVKM come from the germline V gene. This CDR3 region has 13 residues. The CDR3 loop reads CASSQGATDTQYF. CDR3 in DNA: TGTGCCAGCAGTCAGGGGGCAACAGATACGCAGTATTTT.

This clone came up once. The CDR3 DNA follows: TGTGCCAGTAGTATAATAATGAGCCCCAATCAGCCCCAGCATTTT. Protein: CASSIIMSPNQPQHF. The genes are TRBV19 and TRBJ1-5; D unclear. In germline, CDR1 is LNHDA, CDR2 SQIVND (reference sequence). Trimming shortened V by 2 bases and J by 3 bases, and 11 bases separated the two germline ends. The CDR3 sequence is 15 residues long.